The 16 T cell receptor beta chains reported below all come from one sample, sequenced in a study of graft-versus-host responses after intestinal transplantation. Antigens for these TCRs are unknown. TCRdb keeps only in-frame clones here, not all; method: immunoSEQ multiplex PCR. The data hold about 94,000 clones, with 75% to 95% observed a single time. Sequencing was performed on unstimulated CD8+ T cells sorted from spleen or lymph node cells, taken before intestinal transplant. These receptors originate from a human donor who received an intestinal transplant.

CDR3 nucleotide sequence: TGTGCCAGCAGCCTTTTTAGCGGGAGAGGCGGGGAGCTGTTTTTT. This codes for CASSLFSGRGGELFF. This rearrangement joins TRBV9 to TRBJ2-2; TRBD2 matches 9 bases. CDR3 length: 15 amino acids. Germline CDR1 is SGDLS and CDR2 is YYNGEE. With 4 bases clipped from V and 7 bases from J, the junction kept 8 bases outside the gene matches.

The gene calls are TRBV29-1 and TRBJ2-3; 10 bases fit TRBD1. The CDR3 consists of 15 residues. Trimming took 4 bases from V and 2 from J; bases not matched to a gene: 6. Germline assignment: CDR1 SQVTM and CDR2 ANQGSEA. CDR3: CSVGRGTGDTDTQYF. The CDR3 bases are TGCAGCGTTGGCCGCGGGACAGGGGACACAGATACGCAGTATTTT.

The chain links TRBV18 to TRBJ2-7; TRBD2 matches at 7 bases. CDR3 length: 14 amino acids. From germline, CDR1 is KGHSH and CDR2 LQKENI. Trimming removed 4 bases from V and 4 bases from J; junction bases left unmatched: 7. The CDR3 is CASSLNSGTYEQYF. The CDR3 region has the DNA TGTGCCAGCTCACTAAACAGCGGGACTTACGAGCAGTACTTC. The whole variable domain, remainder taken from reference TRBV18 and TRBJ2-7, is NAGVMQNPRHLVRRRGQEARLRCSPMKGHSHVYWYRQLPEEGLKFMVYLQKENIIDESGMPKERFSAEFPKEGPSILRIQQVVRGDSAAYFCASSLNSGTYEQYFGPGTRLTVT.

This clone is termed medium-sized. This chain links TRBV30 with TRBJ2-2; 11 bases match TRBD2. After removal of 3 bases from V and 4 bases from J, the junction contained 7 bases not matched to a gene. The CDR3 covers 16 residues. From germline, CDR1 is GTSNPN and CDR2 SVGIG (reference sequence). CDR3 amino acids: CAWRARGLAVTGELFF. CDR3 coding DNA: TGTGCCTGGAGGGCCAGGGGACTAGCGGTCACCGGGGAGCTGTTTTTT. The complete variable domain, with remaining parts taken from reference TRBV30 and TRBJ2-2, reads SQTIHQWPATLVQPVGSPLSLECTVEGTSNPNLYWYRQAAGRGLQLLFYSVGIGQISSEVPQNLSASRPQDRQFILSSKKLLLSDSGFYLCAWRARGLAVTGELFFGEGSRLTVL.

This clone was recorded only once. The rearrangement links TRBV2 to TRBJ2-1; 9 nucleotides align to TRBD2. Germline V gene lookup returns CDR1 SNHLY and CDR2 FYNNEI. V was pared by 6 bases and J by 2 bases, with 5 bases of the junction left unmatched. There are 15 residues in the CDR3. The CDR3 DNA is TGTGCCAGCAGCCGCGGGAGGGACCCCTACAATGAGCAGTTCTTC. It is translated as CASSRGRDPYNEQFF. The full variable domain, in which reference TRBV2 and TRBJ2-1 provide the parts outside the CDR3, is EPEVTQTPSHQVTQMGQEVILRCVPISNHLYFYWYRQILGQKVEFLVSFYNNEISEKSEIFDDQFSVERPDGSNFTLKIRSTKLEDSAMYFCASSRGRDPYNEQFFGPGTRLTVL.

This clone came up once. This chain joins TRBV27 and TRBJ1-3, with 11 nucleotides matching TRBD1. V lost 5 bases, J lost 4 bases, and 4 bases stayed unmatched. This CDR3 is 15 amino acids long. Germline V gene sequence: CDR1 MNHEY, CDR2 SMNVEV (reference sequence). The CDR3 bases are TGTGCCAGCAGTCCCTGGACAGGGGGCGGAAACACCATATATTTT. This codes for CASSPWTGGGNTIYF.

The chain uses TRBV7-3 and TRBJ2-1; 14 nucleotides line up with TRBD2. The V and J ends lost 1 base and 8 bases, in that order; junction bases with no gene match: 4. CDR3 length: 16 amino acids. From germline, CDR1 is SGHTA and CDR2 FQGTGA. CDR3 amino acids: CASSLKGTSGSHEQFF. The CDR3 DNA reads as TGTGCCAGCAGCTTAAAGGGGACTAGCGGGAGTCATGAGCAGTTCTTC.

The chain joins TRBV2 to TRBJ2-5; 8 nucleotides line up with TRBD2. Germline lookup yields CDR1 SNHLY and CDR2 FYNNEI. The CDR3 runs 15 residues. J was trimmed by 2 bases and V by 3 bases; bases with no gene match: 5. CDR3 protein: CASSEIPGGQETQYF. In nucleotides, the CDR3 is TGTGCCAGCAGTGAGATCCCGGGGGGGCAAGAGACCCAGTACTTC.

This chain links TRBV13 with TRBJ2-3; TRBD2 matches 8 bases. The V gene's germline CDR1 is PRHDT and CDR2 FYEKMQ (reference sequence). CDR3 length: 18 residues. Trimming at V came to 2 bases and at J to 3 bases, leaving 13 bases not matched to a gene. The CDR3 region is CASSLWGGGGPETDTQYF. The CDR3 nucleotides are TGTGCCAGCAGCTTATGGGGCGGCGGGGGGCCGGAAACAGATACGCAGTATTTT.

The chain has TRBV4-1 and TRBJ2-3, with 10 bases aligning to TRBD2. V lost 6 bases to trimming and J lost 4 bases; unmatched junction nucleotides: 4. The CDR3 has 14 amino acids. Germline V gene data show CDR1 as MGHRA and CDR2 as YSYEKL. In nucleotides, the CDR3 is TGCGCCAGCAGGACTAGCGGGTTGGCAGATACGCAGTATTTT. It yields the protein CASRTSGLADTQYF.

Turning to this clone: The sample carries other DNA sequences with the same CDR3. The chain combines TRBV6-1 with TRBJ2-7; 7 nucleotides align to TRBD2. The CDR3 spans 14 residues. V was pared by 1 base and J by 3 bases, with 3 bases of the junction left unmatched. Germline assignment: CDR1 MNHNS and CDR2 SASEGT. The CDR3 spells CASSEGGRDYEQYF. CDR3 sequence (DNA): TGTGCCAGCAGTGAAGGTGGGAGGGACTACGAGCAGTACTTC.

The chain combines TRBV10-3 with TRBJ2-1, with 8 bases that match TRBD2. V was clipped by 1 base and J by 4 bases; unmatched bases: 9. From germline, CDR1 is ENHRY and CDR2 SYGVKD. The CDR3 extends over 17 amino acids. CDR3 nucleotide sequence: TGTGCCATCAGTGAGTTCTCCACTAGCGGCCGATACAATGAGCAGTTCTTC. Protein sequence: CAISEFSTSGRYNEQFF.

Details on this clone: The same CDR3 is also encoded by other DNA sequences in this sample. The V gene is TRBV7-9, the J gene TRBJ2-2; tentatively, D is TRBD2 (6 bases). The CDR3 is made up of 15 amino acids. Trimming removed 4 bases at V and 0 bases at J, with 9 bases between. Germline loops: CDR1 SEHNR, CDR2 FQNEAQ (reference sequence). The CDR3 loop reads CASSSGETNTGELFF. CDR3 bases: TGTGCCAGCAGCTCGGGGGAGACGAACACCGGGGAGCTGTTTTTT.

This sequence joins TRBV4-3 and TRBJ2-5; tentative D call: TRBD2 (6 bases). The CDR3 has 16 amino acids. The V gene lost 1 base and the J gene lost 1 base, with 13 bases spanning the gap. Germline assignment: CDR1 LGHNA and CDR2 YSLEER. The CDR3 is CASSQGFGGSQETQYF. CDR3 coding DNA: TGCGCCAGCAGCCAAGGTTTCGGGGGATCCCAAGAGACCCAGTACTTC.

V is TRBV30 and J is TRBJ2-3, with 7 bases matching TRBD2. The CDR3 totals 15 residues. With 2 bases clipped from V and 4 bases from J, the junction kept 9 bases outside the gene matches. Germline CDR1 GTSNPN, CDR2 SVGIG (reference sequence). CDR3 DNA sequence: TGTGCCTGGAGTTCTGTAGGACTAGTCGCAGATACGCAGTATTTT. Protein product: CAWSSVGLVADTQYF.

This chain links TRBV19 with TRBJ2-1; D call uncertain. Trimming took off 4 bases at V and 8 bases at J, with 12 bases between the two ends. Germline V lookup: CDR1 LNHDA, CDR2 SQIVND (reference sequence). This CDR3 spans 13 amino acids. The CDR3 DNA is TGTGCCAGTAGTAACTCTGGTTGGTATGAGCAGTTCTTC. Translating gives CASSNSGWYEQFF.